This T cell receptor (beta chain) originates from a study of blood T cell repertoires in COVID-19. Per the germline V gene, CDR1 is SGDLS and CDR2 is YYNGEE. The length of the CDR3 is 13 residues. V lost 0 bases, J lost 6 bases, and 10 bases lay in between. Profiling relied on immunoSEQ multiplex PCR, and the TCRdb table lists in-frame clones only, not all of them. Here the sample spans about 170,000 clones, roughly 80% being singletons. The sequencing sample was made of PBMCs or T cells enriched from blood (not recorded which). The sequence was collected from a man aged 50 or older who had recovered from COVID-19. This chain links TRBV9 with TRBJ2-7; D is undetermined. DNA for the CDR3: TGTGCCAGCAGCGTAGATAGCTATCGCGAGCAGTACTTC. Protein sequence: CASSVDSYREQYF. Drawing the rest from reference TRBV9 and TRBJ2-7, the complete variable domain is DSGVTQTPKHLITATGQRVTLRCSPRSGDLSVYWYQQSLDQGLQFLIQYYNGEERAKGNILERFSAQQFPDLHSELNLSSLELGDSALYFCASSVDSYREQYFGPGTRLTVT.